The 23 T cell receptor beta chains reported below all come from one sample, sequenced in a study of shared clonotypes between healthy human individuals. Only CD45RO-negative cells positively selected for CCR7 counted as naive CD8 cells, so terminally differentiated effector memory CD45RA+ cells were excluded. TCRdb's copy holds only in-frame clones and misses some; the assay was immunoSEQ multiplex PCR. The data hold a few million clones, with 90% to 95% observed a single time. Sequenced sample: naive CD8+ T cells from PBMCs. The source is a man younger than 30 in good health. Some clones in this sample may be carry-over from other donors' samples.

The chain has TRBV4-3 and TRBJ1-5, with D tentatively TRBD1 (5 bases). The CDR3 runs to 18 residues. V was shortened by 0 bases and J by 7 bases, with 22 bases between the two germline ends. Germline values: CDR1 LGHNA, CDR2 YSLEER. The CDR3 nucleotides are TGCGCCAGCAGCCAAGATTGGCCCGAGTGGGGGGTCGTGCAGCCCCAGCATTTT. It translates to CASSQDWPEWGVVQPQHF.

The rearrangement links TRBV27 to TRBJ2-5; D is uncertain. CDR1 and CDR2 (germline): MNHEY, SMNVEV (reference sequence). The CDR3 is 13 residues long. Between the trimmed V and J ends, which lost 0 bases and 5 bases, there was a span of 7 bases. Written as DNA, the CDR3 is TGTGCCAGCAGTTTATCCCTAAGCGAGACCCAGTACTTC. This encodes CASSLSLSETQYF.

This clone occurred once. The chain uses TRBV28 and TRBJ2-7; D uncertain. Germline-derived CDR1 and CDR2 are MDHEN and SYDVKM. This CDR3 comprises 13 residues. The ends were cut back, 6 bases at V and 7 bases at J, with 16 bases in the middle. In DNA form, the CDR3 reads TGTGCCAGCAGAGGCGTCGTGAGGAAGGAGCAGTACTTC. It codes for CASRGVVRKEQYF.

The chain has TRBV6-1 and TRBJ2-2; D is unclear. V was pared by 10 bases and J by 4 bases, with 19 bases between. The germline V gene has CDR1 MNHNS and CDR2 SASEGT. The CDR3 runs 15 residues. The CDR3, as DNA: TGTGCCACCCCACTCGAAGTTCCAGGCACCGGGGAGCTGTTTTTT. The encoded protein is CATPLEVPGTGELFF.

This clone appeared once. V usage is TRBV27 and J usage is TRBJ2-7, with 9 bases aligning to TRBD1. V was pared by 4 bases and J by 2 bases, with 3 bases of the junction left unmatched. This CDR3 has 14 residues. CDR1 and CDR2 (germline): MNHEY, SMNVEV (reference sequence). The CDR3 loop is CASSSWDRAYEQYF. The CDR3 region has the DNA TGTGCCAGCAGTTCTTGGGACAGGGCCTACGAGCAGTACTTC.

The chain employs TRBV19 and TRBJ1-1; possibly TRBD1 for D (6 bases). The V gene's germline CDR1 is LNHDA and CDR2 SQIVND (reference sequence). This CDR3 is 14 amino acids long. Trimming took off 7 bases at V and 5 bases at J, with 17 bases between the two ends. DNA for the CDR3: TGTGCCAGTAATATCCGGGCCACAGGGACTGAAGCTTTCTTT. Protein product: CASNIRATGTEAFF.

This chain joins TRBV5-4 and TRBJ2-5, with 9 bases that match TRBD1. Germline V CDR1 and CDR2: SGHNT, YYREEE (reference sequence). Germline trimming cut 4 bases from V and 4 bases from J; bases unmatched to any gene: 5. The CDR3 is made up of 14 amino acids. CDR3 DNA sequence: TGTGCCAGCAGCCCGGACAGGGGTGGAGAGACCCAGTACTTC. Translated: CASSPDRGGETQYF.

A remark on this clone: The same CDR3 is also encoded by other DNA sequences in this sample. The chain's CDR3 is CASSLAGTANYGYTF. CDR3 nucleotide sequence: TGTGCCAGCAGTCTCGCCGGGACGGCTAACTATGGCTACACCTTC. V gene TRBV27 combines with J gene TRBJ1-2; tentatively, D is TRBD1 (5 bases). Deletions cut 5 bases from V and 0 bases from J, with 13 bases between. Germline CDR1 and CDR2: MNHEY and SMNVEV (reference sequence). CDR3 length: 15 residues.

This clone is a singleton in its sample. This chain uses TRBV27 with TRBJ2-7, with D maybe TRBD2 (5 bases). The V end was cut by 6 bases, the J end by 3 bases, with 18 bases between. Germline-derived CDR1 and CDR2 are MNHEY and SMNVEV (reference sequence). The CDR3 contains 15 residues. The CDR3: CASSPTGVGVYEQYF. The CDR3, as DNA: TGTGCCAGCAGCCCAACGGGTGTGGGAGTCTACGAGCAGTACTTC.

The rearrangement uses TRBV29-1 and TRBJ2-7, with 9 bases aligning to TRBD1. This CDR3 has 12 amino acids. Germline trimming cut 6 bases from V and 7 bases from J; bases unmatched to any gene: 7. Germline CDR1 is SQVTM and CDR2 is ANQGSEA. DNA for the CDR3: TGCAGCGTGGTGGGACAGGGCGGGGAGCAGTACTTC. This translates into CSVVGQGGEQYF.

J is TRBJ2-7 and V is TRBV29-1, with D possibly TRBD1 on 7 matching bases. The CDR3 extends over 12 amino acids. With 7 bases removed from V and 5 bases from J, the gap between germline ends came to 15 bases. Germline V gene data show CDR1 as SQVTM and CDR2 as ANQGSEA. The CDR3 coding sequence is TGCAGCGCCGCAGGCAGGGGGGACGAGCAGTACTTC. Encoded protein: CSAAGRGDEQYF.

The rearrangement joins TRBV12-5 to TRBJ1-1, with D uncertain. Germline loops: CDR1 LGHNT, CDR2 FRNRAP. The length of the CDR3 is 14 residues. Trimming took off 5 bases at V and 11 bases at J, with 21 bases between the two ends. CDR3 nucleotides: TGTGCTAGTGGTCAAGACCCTCACCCCTACCGGGCTTTCTTT. It is translated as CASGQDPHPYRAFF.

This chain joins TRBV29-1 and TRBJ2-3; D may be TRBD2 (6 bases). Germline CDR1 and CDR2: SQVTM and ANQGSEA. The V end was cut by 3 bases, the J end by 2 bases, with 18 bases between. The CDR3 consists of 16 residues. The CDR3 loop reads CSVEGLSSEITDTQYF. The CDR3 DNA reads as TGCAGCGTTGAGGGGCTATCTAGCGAGATCACAGATACGCAGTATTTT.

The V gene is TRBV2, the J gene TRBJ2-4; D is uncertain. This CDR3 region has 14 residues. Germline V gene sequence: CDR1 SNHLY, CDR2 FYNNEI. Trimming removed 10 bases from V and 3 bases from J, with 16 bases in between. The CDR3 reads CATDGRDNKNIQYF. For the CDR3, the DNA is TGTGCCACCGACGGGCGAGACAACAAAAACATTCAGTACTTC.

The rearrangement uses TRBV4-3 and TRBJ2-1; D perhaps matches TRBD2 (6 bases). V was trimmed by 0 bases and J by 8 bases, leaving 14 bases between them. The V gene's germline CDR1 is LGHNA and CDR2 YSLEER. This CDR3 has 15 amino acids. The DNA of the CDR3 is TGCGCCAGCAGCCAAGAGGGCGGGATGGGGTATGAGCAGTTCTTC. Translated, it gives CASSQEGGMGYEQFF.

This rearrangement joins TRBV25-1 to TRBJ1-2, with a possible D match to TRBD1 (6 bases). Germline-derived CDR1 and CDR2 are MGHDK and SYGVNS. This CDR3 is built from 10 residues. Trimming took 8 bases from V and 6 from J, leaving 7 bases between them. CDR3 amino acids: CASQGNGYTF. CDR3 coding DNA: TGTGCCAGCCAGGGGAATGGCTACACCTTC.

J is TRBJ2-7 and V is TRBV6-5; TRBD2 might be the D (6 bases). The CDR3 runs 14 residues. Per the germline V gene, CDR1 is MNHEY and CDR2 is SVGAGI. V was shortened by 2 bases and J by 7 bases, with 15 bases between the two germline ends. CDR3 bases: TGTGCCAGCAGTTACCCCGGGACTTCGGGAGAGCAGTACTTC. Its translation: CASSYPGTSGEQYF.

The chain employs TRBV9 and TRBJ2-5; no clear D. CDR3 length equals 16 residues. The V gene lost 0 bases and the J gene lost 5 bases, with 17 bases spanning the gap. The germline V gene has CDR1 SGDLS and CDR2 YYNGEE. The CDR3 coding sequence is TGTGCCAGCAGCGTAGGCCAAGTCTGGACGTCGGAGACCCAGTACTTC. Its protein product is CASSVGQVWTSETQYF.

This clone was detected only once. V gene TRBV7-8 combines with J gene TRBJ2-5, with 10 nucleotides matching TRBD2. CDR3 length: 17 residues. The V segment lost 4 bases and the J segment 1 base; nucleotides outside the gene matches: 9. The V gene's germline CDR1 is SGHVS and CDR2 FQNEAQ. This CDR3 reads CASSSRLAGELQETQYF. The CDR3 nucleotides are TGTGCCAGCAGCTCCAGACTAGCGGGCGAACTCCAAGAGACCCAGTACTTC.

The chain has TRBV13 and TRBJ1-2; no clear D gene. Germline lookup yields CDR1 PRHDT and CDR2 FYEKMQ (reference sequence). CDR3 length: 15 amino acids. The V gene lost 0 bases and the J gene lost 4 bases, with 12 bases spanning the gap. The CDR3 DNA is TGTGCCAGCAGCTTAGGAGGTGACATTGGCTATGGCTACACCTTC. Protein sequence: CASSLGGDIGYGYTF.

Written as DNA, the CDR3 is TGCGCCAGCAGCCAAGGGACAGGGGGAAACACCATATATTTT. Translating gives CASSQGTGGNTIYF. The chain joins TRBV4-3 to TRBJ1-3, with TRBD1 matching 8 bases. The trim removed 1 base at V and 4 bases at J, leaving 0 bases unmatched. CDR3 length equals 14 residues. Germline V gene data show CDR1 as LGHNA and CDR2 as YSLEER.

The chain is built from TRBV7-8 and TRBJ2-4, with 7 positions matching TRBD2. Germline assignment: CDR1 SGHVS and CDR2 FQNEAQ. The CDR3 has 18 residues. V dropped 4 bases and J dropped 2; count of bases not matched to a gene: 14. CDR3 region: CASSSPFLAGDSKNIQYF. DNA of the CDR3: TGTGCCAGCAGCTCACCGTTTCTGGCGGGAGATTCCAAAAACATTCAGTACTTC.

The chain employs TRBV5-1 and TRBJ1-1, with 7 bases that match TRBD1. The CDR3 sequence is 16 residues long. Unmatched junction bases numbered 9, after V lost 3 bases and J lost 1 base. Germline CDR1 reads SGHRS; CDR2 reads YFSETQ. The CDR3 reads CASSSRQGARNTEAFF. For the CDR3, the DNA is TGCGCCAGCAGCTCTAGACAGGGAGCCAGGAACACTGAAGCTTTCTTT.